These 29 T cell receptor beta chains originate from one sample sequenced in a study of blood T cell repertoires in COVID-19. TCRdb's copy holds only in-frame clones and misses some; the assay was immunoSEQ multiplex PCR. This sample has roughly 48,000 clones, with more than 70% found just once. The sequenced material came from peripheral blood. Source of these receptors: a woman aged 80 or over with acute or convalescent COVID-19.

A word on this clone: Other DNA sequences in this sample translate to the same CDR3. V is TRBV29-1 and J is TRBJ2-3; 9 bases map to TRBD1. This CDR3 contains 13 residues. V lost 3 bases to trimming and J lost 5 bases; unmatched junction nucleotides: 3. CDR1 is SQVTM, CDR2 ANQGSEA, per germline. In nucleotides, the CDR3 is TGCAGCGTTGAGGGACAGGGCAAAGATACGCAGTATTTT. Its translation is CSVEGQGKDTQYF.

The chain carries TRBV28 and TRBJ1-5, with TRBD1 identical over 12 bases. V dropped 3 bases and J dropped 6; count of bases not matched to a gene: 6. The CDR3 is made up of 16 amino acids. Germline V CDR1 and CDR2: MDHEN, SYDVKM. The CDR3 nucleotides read TGTGCCAGCAGTTTGTTGGGACAGGGGGCAAGTCAGCCCCAGCATTTT. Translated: CASSLLGQGASQPQHF.

The CDR3, as DNA: TGTGCCAGCAGCCCCCGGACACTGAACACTGAAGCTTTCTTT. The encoded protein is CASSPRTLNTEAFF. The rearrangement joins TRBV7-2 to TRBJ1-1; a weak D match, TRBD1 (5 bases). The germline V gene encodes CDR1 SGHTA and CDR2 FQGNSA. The CDR3 runs to 14 residues. The V end lost 5 bases, the J end lost 0 bases, and 10 bases lay between the germline ends.

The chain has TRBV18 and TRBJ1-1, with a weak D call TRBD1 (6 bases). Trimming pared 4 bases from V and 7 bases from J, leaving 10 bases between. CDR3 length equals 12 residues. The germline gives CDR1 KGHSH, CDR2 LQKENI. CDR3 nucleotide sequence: TGTGCCAGCTCACAAGACAGGCTTGAAGCTTTCTTT. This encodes CASSQDRLEAFF.

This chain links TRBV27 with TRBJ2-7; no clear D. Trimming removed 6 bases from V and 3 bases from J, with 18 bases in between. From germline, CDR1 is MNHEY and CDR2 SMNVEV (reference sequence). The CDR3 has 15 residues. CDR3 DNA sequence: TGTGCCAGCAGGATTACGTCGGCGGAACACTACGAGCAGTACGTC. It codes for CASRITSAEHYEQYV.

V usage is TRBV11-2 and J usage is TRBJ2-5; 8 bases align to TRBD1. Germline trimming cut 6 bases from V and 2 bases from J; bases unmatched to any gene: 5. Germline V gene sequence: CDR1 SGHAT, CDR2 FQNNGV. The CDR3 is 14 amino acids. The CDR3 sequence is CASSTTGGQETQYF. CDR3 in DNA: TGTGCCAGCAGTACCACAGGGGGGCAAGAGACCCAGTACTTC.

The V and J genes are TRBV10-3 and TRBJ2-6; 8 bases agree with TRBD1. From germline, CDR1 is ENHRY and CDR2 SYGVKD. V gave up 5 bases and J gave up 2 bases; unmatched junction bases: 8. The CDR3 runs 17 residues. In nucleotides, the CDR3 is TGTGCCATCAGTCCCGGACAGGGAGGTACTGGGGCCAACGTCCTGACTTTC. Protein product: CAISPGQGGTGANVLTF.

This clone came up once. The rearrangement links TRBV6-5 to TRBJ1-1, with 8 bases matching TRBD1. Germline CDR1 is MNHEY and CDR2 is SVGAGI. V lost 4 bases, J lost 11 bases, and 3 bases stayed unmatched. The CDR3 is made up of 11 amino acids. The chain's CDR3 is CASSSTGGAFF. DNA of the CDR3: TGTGCCAGCAGTTCCACAGGGGGGGCTTTCTTT.

The CDR3: CASSESREPGGAVGYTF. As DNA, the CDR3 is TGCGCCAGCAGTGAGTCTAGAGAGCCAGGGGGCGCGGTTGGCTACACCTTC. The chain joins TRBV10-2 to TRBJ1-2, with 8 bases aligning to TRBD1. The CDR3 totals 17 residues. V shed 0 bases, J shed 7 bases, and the junction held 13 bases outside the gene matches. Germline CDR1 is WSHSY and CDR2 is SAAADI.

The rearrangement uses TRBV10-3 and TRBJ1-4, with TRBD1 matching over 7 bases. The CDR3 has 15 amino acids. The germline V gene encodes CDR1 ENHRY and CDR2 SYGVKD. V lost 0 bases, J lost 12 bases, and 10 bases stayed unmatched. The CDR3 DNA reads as TGTGCCATCAGTGAGTCTGGGACAGTCGAGGCTGAACTGTTTTTT. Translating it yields CAISESGTVEAELFF.

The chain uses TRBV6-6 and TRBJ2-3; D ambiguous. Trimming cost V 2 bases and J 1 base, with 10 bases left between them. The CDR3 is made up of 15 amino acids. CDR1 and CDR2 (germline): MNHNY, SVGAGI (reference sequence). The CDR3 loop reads CASSYRALGTDTQYF. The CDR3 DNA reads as TGTGCCAGCAGTTACAGAGCTTTGGGCACAGATACGCAGTATTTT.

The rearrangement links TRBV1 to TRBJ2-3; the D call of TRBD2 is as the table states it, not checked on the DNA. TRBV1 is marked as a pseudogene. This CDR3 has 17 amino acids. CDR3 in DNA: TGCACCAGCAGCCCCTCGGATGGGGGGGCTCGTACAGATACGCAGTATTTT. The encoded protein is CTSSPSDGGARTDTQYF.

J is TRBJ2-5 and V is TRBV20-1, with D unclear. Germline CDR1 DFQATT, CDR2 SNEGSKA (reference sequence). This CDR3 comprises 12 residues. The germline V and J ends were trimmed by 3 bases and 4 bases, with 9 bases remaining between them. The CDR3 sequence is CSASGKSETQYF. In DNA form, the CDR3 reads TGCAGTGCTAGTGGTAAATCAGAGACCCAGTACTTC.

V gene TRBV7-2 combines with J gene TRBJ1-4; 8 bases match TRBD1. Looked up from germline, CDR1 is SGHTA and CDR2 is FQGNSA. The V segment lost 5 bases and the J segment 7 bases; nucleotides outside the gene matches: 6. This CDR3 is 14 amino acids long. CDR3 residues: CASSPQGASEKLFF. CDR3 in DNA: TGTGCCAGCAGCCCTCAGGGGGCCAGTGAAAAACTGTTTTTT.

The CDR3: CASSLFGREVGGDEKLFF. CDR3 nucleotides: TGTGCCAGCAGTTTGTTCGGGCGGGAGGTCGGCGGGGATGAAAAACTGTTTTTT. This chain connects TRBV28 to TRBJ1-4; D uncertain. V shed 3 bases and J shed 6 bases, with 23 bases lying between them. The CDR3 is 18 residues long. CDR1 and CDR2 (germline): MDHEN, SYDVKM.

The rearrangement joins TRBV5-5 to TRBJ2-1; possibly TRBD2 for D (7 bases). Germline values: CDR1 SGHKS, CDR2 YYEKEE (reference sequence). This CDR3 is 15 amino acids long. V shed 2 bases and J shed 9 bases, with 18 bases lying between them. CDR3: CASSFVGGRSGEQFF. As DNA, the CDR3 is TGTGCCAGCAGCTTTGTGGGGGGGCGTTCTGGTGAGCAGTTCTTC.

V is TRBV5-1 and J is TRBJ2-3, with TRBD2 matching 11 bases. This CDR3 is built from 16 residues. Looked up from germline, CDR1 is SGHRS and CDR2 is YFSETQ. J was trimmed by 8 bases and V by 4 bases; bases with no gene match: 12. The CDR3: CASSPLAGVSLGTQYF. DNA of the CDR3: TGCGCCAGCAGCCCACTAGCGGGAGTTTCACTTGGTACGCAGTATTTT.

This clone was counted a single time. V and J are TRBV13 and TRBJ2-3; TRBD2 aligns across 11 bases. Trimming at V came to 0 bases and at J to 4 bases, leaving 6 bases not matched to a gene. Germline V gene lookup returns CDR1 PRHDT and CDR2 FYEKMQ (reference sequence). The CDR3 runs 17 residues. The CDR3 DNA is TGTGCCAGCAGCTTAGGGTCTAGCGGGGGGTTAGCAGATACGCAGTATTTT. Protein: CASSLGSSGGLADTQYF.

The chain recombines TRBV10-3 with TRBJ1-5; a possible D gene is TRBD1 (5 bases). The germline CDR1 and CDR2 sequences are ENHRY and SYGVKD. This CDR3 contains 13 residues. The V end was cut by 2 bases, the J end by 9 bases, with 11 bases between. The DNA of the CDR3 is TGTGCCATCAGTGAGCAAATTCAGGGGCCCCAGCATTTT. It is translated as CAISEQIQGPQHF.

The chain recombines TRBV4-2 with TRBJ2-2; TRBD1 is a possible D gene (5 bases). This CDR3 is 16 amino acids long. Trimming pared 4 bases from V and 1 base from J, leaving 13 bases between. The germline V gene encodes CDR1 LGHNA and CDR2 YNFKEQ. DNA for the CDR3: TGTGCCAGCAGCCCCCAGGACATAAAGAACACCGGGGAGCTGTTTTTT. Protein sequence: CASSPQDIKNTGELFF.

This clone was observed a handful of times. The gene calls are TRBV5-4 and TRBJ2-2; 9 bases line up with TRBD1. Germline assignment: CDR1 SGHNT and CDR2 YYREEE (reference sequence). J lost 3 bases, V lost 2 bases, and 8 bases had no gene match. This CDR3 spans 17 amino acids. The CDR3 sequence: CASSLRRQGGYTGELFF. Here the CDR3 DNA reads TGTGCCAGCAGCTTAAGGAGACAGGGGGGTTACACCGGGGAGCTGTTTTTT.

CDR3 nucleotides: TGTGCCAGCAGCTTAGGACAGGGACTGGGCCAAGAGACCCAGTACTTC. Protein: CASSLGQGLGQETQYF. The chain links TRBV5-5 to TRBJ2-5; 8 bases map to TRBD1. Unmatched junction bases numbered 7, after V lost 2 bases and J lost 1 base. This CDR3 has 16 residues. Germline CDR1 and CDR2: SGHKS and YYEKEE (reference sequence).

CDR3 sequence: CASSAGGGGNTIYF. In DNA form, the CDR3 reads TGTGCCAGCAGCGCAGGGGGCGGTGGAAACACCATATATTTT. The chain uses TRBV9 and TRBJ1-3, with 8 bases aligning to TRBD1. Germline trimming cut 3 bases from V and 3 bases from J; bases unmatched to any gene: 2. Germline assignment: CDR1 SGDLS and CDR2 YYNGEE. The CDR3 is made up of 14 amino acids. The full variable domain, rest sourced from reference TRBV9 and TRBJ1-3, is DSGVTQTPKHLITATGQRVTLRCSPRSGDLSVYWYQQSLDQGLQFLIQYYNGEERAKGNILERFSAQQFPDLHSELNLSSLELGDSALYFCASSAGGGGNTIYFGEGSWLTVV.

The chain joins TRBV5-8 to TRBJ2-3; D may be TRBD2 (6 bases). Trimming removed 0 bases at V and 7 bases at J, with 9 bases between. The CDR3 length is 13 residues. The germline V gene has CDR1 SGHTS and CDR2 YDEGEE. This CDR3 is CASSLDRGNTQYF. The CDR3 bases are TGTGCCAGCAGCTTGGATCGGGGGAATACGCAGTATTTT.

The DNA of the CDR3 is TGTGCCAGCAGCTACCTCCGGGACACCGGGGAGCTGTTTTTT. Translation: CASSYLRDTGELFF. This rearrangement joins TRBV3-1 (or the pseudogene TRBV3-2) to TRBJ2-2; D gene ambiguous. V lost 5 bases and J 3 bases, leaving 10 bases between the germline ends. The CDR3 consists of 14 residues. Germline V CDR1 and CDR2: LGHDT, YNNKEL (reference sequence).

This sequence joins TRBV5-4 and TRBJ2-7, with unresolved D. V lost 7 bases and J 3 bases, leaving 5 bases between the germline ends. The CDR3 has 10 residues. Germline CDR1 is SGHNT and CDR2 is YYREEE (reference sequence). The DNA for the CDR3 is TGTGCCAGCTTACTCTACGAGCAGTACGTC. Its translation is CASLLYEQYV.

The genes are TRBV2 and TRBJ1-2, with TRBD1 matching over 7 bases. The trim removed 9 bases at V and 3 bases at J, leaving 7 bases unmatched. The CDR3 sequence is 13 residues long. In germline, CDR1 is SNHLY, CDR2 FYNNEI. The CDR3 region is CASLDRRDYGYTF. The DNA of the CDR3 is TGTGCCAGTCTGGACAGGCGAGACTATGGCTACACCTTC.

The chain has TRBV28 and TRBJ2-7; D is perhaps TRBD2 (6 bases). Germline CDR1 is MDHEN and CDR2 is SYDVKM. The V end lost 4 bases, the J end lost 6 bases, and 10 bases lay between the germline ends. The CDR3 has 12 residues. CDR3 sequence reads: CASSSPGAEQYV. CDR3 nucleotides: TGTGCCAGCAGTTCACCGGGAGCCGAGCAGTACGTC.

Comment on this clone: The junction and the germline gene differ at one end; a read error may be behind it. CDR3 sequence (DNA): TGTGCCAGCAGTCAAGGACTAGCGGGGCCCCAAGAGACCCAGTACTTC. Its translation: CASSQGLAGPQETQYF. The V and J genes are TRBV3-1 (or the pseudogene TRBV3-2) and TRBJ2-5, with 12 positions matching TRBD2. The CDR3 has 16 amino acids. Germline-derived CDR1 and CDR2 are LGHDT and YNNKEL (reference sequence).